This T cell receptor beta chain was observed in a study of molecular identifiers for immune sequencing clone quantification. Study summary: In replicates, RNA from roughly 21,000 or 96,000 naive CD8 cells was split five ways, four sequenced.

Both previously described methods and listed TCR primers were employed to make bulk TCR libraries. One entry per CDR3 protein, called by TCRdb with MiXCR from the PCR reads. The sample shows roughly 65,000 distinct CDR3 sequences, less than 20% of them seen only once. With RNA at 10%, 30% or 50%, naive CD8 libraries came from approximately 20,000 to 1,000,000 sorted cells. Sorting recovered naive CD8 T cells on a CD8+CD4-CCR7+CD45RA+ profile. This clonotype was seen at least ten times. The length of the CDR3 is 16 residues. Unmatched junction bases numbered 11, after V lost 7 bases and J lost 7 bases. Looked up from germline, CDR1 is MDHEN and CDR2 is SYDVKM.

Sequences were obtained from naive CD8+ T cells from blood, with Jurkat cell RNA spiked in. Subset here: FACS-sorted CD8+CD4-CCR7+CD45RA+ naive T cells. The clonotype originates from a human donor in good health. Some libraries in this study had Jurkat cell RNA spiked in. V is TRBV28 and J is TRBJ2-1; TRBD2 matches at 12 bases. CDR3 in DNA: TGTGCCAGCACCCAGACTAGCGGGAGAGCCTGGAATGAGCAGTTCTTC. Translated: CASTQTSGRAWNEQFF.